This T cell receptor beta chain was identified in a study of response to subunit inactivated influenza vaccine listed by TCRdb under 2018. Describing the broader study: The study used deep quantitative T cell receptor repertoire profiling to track responses to a trivalent subunit inactivated influenza vaccine. The full study reports these points: According to the authors, only a limited number of new T cells may be recruited by each seasonal influenza vaccination.

V trim: 6 bases; J trim: 9 bases; unmatched bases: 11. From the cysteine up to the phenylalanine, the CDR3 has a length of 14 residues. The sequence is cut down to CDR3 DNA, 42 bases in frame from base 1. About this clonotype itself: There is no known antigen for this receptor. No qualities accompany the bases; no much larger clone lies one base away.

Library generation was performed with RT-PCR. This sample was sequenced with an Illumina HiSeq 2500. TCRdb passed the public sequencing reads through fastp at Q25 and MiXCR, retaining productive beta sequences. Rows with a matching CDR3 protein are joined into one entry that keeps the most common DNA and genes. Across this sample there are around 300,000 distinct CDR3 sequences, with about 20% seen only once. Clones ranked in the top ten supply about a tenth of the sample. The specimen was PBMCs from blood, collected 21 months after vaccination. The chain employs TRBV12-3 or TRBV12-4 and TRBJ1-5; a stretch of 7 junction bases matches TRBD1. The clonotype originates from a man aged 50-75 years who received an inactivated influenza vaccine. Donor details come from another sample of the same person, matched by shared clones. The sequenced DNA: TGTGCCAGCAGCCTTACAGGGGACCGGGGGCCCCAGCATTTT. Translated, it gives CASSLTGDRGPQHF.